This is a list of T cell receptor beta chains from one sample in a study of CD8+ T cells in alopecia areata. Sequencing used immunoSEQ multiplex PCR; TCRdb keeps in-frame clones, though not all of them. This table holds a few hundred thousand clones, 67% found once. Sequencing used CD4+ T cells sorted from blood, obtained at week 0. Source of these receptors: a human donor with alopecia areata. CDR3s leave out the opening cysteine and the closing phenylalanine or tryptophan.

>TRBV10-3|TRBJ1-5
AISDRGQPQH
>TRBV7-2|TRBJ1-1
ASSLYPGGGKAEAF
>TRBV30|TRBJ2-1
AWEGLAGGSEQF
>TRBV5-1|TRBJ1-1
ASSLLEGRDTEAF
>TRBV4-1|TRBJ2-5
ASSQDWLAGQETQY
>TRBV27|TRBJ1-6
ATNRDADGNSPLH
>TRBV2|TRBJ1-1
ASSVWGVNTEAF
>TRBV25-1|TRBJ2-5
ASTRTETQY
>TRBV20-1|TRBJ1-2
SARGGYT
>TRBV11-2|TRBJ2-2
ASSLIRGTGELF
>TRBV15|TRBJ2-4
ATSRVLAGAGNIQY
>TRBV5-6|TRBJ2-7
ASTSRPPPWDEQY
>TRBV2|TRBJ2-3
ASTRTGADTDTQY
>TRBV29-1|TRBJ2-1
SVAVTYNEQF
>TRBV7-9|TRBJ1-2
ASSLVTGTGYT
>TRBV9|TRBJ2-7
ASSASGTSYEQY
>TRBV6-5|TRBJ2-3
ASSYRGSTTDTQY
>TRBV5-1|TRBJ2-1
ASSPGLAGSNEQF
>TRBV7-3|TRBJ1-1
ASSLGADREAF
>TRBV5-1|TRBJ1-2
ASSFNTDRGAGYT
>TRBV7-7|TRBJ2-5
ASSLHEVETQY
>TRBV29-1|TRBJ2-5
SVDRGSQETQY
>TRBV4-1|TRBJ2-5
ASSQVPTGQETQY
>TRBV19|TRBJ2-5
ASSKGSGGHRTQY
>TRBV30|TRBJ2-3
AWRYSQYTDTQY
>TRBV10-3|TRBJ2-3
AIGQDTDTQY
>TRBV29-1|TRBJ1-2
SVEAVNYGYT
>TRBV2|TRBJ1-5
ASRVRDQPQH
>TRBV2|TRBJ1-6
ASGDRGDSPLH
>TRBV29-1|TRBJ1-2
SVRTGYGYT
>TRBV7-9|TRBJ1-2
ASSLVLGPYGYT
>TRBV29-1|TRBJ2-3
SVRRGQGTDTQY
>TRBV29-1|TRBJ2-3
SVVPRGGTDTQY
>TRBV6-5|TRBJ1-1
ASSYGTGFPEAF
>TRBV2|TRBJ2-5
ASSEGQGTGTQY
>TRBV7-9|TRBJ2-7
ASSPWDTSYEQY
>TRBV20-1|TRBJ2-5
SAAMETQY
>TRBV27|TRBJ1-2
ASSSQRDGYT
>TRBV6-6|TRBJ1-2
ASSSHTLPYGYT